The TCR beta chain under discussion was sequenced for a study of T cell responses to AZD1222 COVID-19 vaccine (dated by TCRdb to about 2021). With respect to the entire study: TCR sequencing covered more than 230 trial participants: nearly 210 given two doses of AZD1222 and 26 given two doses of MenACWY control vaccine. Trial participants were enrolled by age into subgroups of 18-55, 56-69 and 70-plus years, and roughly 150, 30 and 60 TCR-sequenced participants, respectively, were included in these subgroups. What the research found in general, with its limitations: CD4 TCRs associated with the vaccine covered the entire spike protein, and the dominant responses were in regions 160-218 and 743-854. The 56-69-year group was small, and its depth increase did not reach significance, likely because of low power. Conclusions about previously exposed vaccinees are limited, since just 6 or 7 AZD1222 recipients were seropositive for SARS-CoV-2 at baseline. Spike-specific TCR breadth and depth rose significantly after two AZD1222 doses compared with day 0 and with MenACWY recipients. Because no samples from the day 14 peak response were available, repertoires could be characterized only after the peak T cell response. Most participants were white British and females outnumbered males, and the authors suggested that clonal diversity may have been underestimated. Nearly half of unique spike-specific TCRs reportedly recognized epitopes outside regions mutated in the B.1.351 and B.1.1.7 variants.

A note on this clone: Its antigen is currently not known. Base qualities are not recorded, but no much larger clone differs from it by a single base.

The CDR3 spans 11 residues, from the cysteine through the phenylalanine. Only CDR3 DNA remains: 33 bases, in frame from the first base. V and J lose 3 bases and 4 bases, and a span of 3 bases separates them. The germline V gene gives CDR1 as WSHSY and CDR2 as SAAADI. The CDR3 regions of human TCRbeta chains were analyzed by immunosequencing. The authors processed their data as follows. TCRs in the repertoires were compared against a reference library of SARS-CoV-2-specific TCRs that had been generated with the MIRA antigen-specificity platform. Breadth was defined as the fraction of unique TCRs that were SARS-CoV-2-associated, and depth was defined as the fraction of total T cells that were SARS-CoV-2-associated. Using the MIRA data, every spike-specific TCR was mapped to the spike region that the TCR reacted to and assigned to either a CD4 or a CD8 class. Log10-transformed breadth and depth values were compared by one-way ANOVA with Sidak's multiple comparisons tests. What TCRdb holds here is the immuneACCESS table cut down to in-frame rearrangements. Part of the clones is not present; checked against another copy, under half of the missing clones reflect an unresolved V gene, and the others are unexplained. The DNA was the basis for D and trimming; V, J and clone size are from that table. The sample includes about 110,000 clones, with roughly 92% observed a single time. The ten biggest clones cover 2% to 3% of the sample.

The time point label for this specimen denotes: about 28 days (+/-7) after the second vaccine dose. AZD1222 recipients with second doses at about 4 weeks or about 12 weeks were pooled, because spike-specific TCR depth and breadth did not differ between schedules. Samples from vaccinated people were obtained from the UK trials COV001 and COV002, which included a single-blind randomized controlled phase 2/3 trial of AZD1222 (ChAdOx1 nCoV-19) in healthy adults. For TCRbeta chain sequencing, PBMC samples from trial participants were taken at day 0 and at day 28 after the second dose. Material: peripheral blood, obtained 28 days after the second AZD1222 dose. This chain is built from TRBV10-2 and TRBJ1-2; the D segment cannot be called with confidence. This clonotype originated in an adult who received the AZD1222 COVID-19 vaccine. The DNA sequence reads TGCGCCAGCAGTGACGTCTATGGCTACACCTTC. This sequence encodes CASSDVYGYTF.